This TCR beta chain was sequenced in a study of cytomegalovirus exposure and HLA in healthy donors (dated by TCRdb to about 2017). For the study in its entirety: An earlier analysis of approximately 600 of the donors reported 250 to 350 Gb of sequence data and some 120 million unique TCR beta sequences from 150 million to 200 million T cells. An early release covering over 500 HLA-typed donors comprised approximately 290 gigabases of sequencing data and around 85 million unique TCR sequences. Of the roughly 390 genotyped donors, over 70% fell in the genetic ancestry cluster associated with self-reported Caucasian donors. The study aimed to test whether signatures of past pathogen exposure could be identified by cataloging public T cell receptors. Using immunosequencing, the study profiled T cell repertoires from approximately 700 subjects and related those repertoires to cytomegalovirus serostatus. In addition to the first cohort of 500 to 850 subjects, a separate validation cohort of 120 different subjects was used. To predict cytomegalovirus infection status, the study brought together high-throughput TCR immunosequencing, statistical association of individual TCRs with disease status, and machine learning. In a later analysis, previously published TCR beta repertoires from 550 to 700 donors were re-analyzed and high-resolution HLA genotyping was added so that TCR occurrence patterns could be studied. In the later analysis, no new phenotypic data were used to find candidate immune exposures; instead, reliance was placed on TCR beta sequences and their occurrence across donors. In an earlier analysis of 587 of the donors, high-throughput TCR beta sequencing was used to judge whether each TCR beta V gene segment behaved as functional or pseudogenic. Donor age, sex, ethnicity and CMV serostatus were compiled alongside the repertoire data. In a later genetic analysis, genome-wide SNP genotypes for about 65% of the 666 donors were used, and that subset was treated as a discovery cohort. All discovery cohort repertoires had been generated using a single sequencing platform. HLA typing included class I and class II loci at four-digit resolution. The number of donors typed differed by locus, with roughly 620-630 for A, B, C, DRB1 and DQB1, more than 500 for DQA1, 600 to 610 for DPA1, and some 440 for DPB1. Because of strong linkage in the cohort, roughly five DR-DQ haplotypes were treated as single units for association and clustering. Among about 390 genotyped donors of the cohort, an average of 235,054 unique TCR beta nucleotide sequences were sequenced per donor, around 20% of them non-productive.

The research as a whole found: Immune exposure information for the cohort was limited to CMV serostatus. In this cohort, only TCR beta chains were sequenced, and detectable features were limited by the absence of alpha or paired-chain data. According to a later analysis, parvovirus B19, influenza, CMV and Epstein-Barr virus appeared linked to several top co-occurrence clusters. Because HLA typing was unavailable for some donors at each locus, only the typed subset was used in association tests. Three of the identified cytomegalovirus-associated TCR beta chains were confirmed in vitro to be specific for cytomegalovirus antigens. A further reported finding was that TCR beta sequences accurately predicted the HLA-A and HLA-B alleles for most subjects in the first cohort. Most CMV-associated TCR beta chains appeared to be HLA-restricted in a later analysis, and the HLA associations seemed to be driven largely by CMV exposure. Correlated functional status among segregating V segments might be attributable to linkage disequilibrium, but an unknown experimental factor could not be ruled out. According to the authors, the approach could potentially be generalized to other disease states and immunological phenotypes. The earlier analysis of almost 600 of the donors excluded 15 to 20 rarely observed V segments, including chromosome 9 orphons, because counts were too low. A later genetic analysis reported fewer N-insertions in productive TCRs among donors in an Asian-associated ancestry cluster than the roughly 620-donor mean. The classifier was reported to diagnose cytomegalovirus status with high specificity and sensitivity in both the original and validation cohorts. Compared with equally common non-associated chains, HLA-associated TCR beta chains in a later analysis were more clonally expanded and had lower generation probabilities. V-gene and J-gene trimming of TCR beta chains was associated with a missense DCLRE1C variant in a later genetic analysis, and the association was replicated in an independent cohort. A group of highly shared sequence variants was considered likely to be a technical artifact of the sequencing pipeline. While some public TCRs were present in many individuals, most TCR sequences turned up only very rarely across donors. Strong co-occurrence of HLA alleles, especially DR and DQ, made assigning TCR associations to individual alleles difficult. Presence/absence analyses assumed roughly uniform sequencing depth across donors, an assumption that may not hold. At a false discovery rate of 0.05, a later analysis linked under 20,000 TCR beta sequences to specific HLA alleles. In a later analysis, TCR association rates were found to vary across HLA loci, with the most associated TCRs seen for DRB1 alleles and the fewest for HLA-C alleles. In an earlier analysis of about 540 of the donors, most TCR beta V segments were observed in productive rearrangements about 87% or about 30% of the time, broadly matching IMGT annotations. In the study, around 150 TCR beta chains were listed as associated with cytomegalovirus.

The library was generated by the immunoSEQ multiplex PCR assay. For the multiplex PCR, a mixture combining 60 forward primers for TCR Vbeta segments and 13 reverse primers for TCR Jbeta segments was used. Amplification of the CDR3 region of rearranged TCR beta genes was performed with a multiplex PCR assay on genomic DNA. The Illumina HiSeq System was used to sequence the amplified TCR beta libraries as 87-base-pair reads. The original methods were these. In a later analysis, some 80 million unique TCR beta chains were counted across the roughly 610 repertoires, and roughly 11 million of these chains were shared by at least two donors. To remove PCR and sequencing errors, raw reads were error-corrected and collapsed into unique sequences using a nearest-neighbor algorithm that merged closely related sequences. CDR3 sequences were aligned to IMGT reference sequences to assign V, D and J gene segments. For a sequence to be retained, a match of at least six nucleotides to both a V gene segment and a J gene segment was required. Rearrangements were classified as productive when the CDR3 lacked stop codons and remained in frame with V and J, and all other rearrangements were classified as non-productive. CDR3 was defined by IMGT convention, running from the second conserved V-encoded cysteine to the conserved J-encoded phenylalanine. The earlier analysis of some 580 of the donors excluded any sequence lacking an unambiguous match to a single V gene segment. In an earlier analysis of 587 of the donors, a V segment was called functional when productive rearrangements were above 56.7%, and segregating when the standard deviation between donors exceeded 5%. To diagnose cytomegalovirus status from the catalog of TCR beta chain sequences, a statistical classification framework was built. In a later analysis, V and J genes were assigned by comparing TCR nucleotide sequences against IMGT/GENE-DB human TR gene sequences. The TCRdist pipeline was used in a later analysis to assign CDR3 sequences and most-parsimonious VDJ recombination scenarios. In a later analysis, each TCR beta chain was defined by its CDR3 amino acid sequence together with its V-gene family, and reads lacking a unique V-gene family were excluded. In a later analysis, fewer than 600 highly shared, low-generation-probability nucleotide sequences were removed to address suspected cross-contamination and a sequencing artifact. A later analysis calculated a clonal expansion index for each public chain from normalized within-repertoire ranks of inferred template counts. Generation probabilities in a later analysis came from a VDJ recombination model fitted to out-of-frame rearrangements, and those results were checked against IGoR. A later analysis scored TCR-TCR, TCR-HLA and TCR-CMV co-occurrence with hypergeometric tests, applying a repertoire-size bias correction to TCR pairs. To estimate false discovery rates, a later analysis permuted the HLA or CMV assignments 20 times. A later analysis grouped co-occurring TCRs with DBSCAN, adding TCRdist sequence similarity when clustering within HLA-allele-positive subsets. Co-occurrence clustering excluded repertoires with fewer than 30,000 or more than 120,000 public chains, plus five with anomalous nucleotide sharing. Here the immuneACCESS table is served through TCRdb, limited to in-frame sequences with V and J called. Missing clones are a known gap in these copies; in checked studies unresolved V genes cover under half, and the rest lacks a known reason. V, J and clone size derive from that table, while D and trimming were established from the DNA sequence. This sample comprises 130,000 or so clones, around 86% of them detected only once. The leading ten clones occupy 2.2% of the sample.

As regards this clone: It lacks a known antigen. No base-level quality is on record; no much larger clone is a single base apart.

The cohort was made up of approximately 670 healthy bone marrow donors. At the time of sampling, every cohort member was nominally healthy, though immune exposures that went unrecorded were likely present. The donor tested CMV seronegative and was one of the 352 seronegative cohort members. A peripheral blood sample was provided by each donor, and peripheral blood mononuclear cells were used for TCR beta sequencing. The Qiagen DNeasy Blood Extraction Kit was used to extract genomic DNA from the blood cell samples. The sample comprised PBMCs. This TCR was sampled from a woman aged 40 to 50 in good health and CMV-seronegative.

The bases read TGTGCCAGCGGCGCTTTTGGGCCAAGCACAGATACGCAGTATTTT. Translated, it reads CASGAFGPSTDTQYF. The V and J segments used are TRBV6-6 and TRBJ2-3; a confident D gene designation cannot be given. Relative to germline, V is 8 bases shorter and J is 0 bases shorter, with 15 bases between their ends. For CDR1 and CDR2, the germline V gene (reference sequence) lists MNHNY and SVGAGI. Including the terminal cysteine and phenylalanine, the CDR3 comprises 15 residues. The CDR3 DNA has 45 bases and is translated from base 1.